This TCR beta chain comes out of a study of blood T cells in healthy people across ages. This CDR3 is 19 amino acids long. Looked up from germline, CDR1 is ENHRY and CDR2 is SYGVKD. The ends lost 6 bases at V and 1 base at J; junction bases unmatched: 21. Whole-study findings and limits: Aged donors had fewer naive CD4+ cells and lower diversity than long-lived donors.

On this clonotype itself: The antigen is unknown.

Then a second PCR, running about 7 to 11 cycles, was carried out with a sample-barcoded 5' primer and a J-beta primer mix. MiXCR, applied by TCRdb to the 5' RACE reads, yields one record per CDR3 protein. Among around 1.5 million distinct CDR3 sequences listed, 45% to 70% were seen once. Samples each had at least 5 micrograms of total RNA extracted. The sequenced sample consisted of blood. The sequence derives from a man aged 18 to 29 in good health. The chain uses TRBV10-3 and TRBJ2-7, with 7 positions matching TRBD1. The CDR3 coding sequence is TGTGCCATCAGCGCGACAGGGACCGAATCGTACGGCTTGTCCTACGAGCAGTACTTC. Its protein product is CAISATGTESYGLSYEQYF.